This T cell receptor (beta chain) was sequenced for a study of B cell selection in AIRE deficiency. Trimming left V 1 base short and J 7 bases short, with 16 bases between. The germline V gene has CDR1 LNHNV and CDR2 YYDKDF (reference sequence). CDR3 length equals 15 residues. Profiling relied on immunoSEQ multiplex PCR, and the TCRdb table lists in-frame clones only, not all of them. The table shows around 26,000 clones, with about 90% occurring only once. Regulatory T cells were sorted as CD4+CD25hiCD127low/negative. The receptor was derived from a human donor in good health. The chain joins TRBV15 to TRBJ1-1; tentatively, D is TRBD1 (5 bases). What was sequenced was CD4+CD25+ Tregs sorted from PBMCs. CDR3 nucleotides: TGTGCCACCAGCAGAGTGGAGGGGCGCGTCAATGAAGCTTTCTTT. It translates to CATSRVEGRVNEAFF.